This T cell receptor (beta chain) was sequenced during a study of spatial heterogeneity in lung cancer. Turning to the study itself: An average of more than ten raw reads was observed per unique TCR and UMI combination.

Specified time point: sample taken at primary tumor resection. Sequencing covered unsorted whole RNA taken from tumor, nontumor lung or frozen PBMC. Germline values: CDR1 SGHRS, CDR2 YFSETQ. This CDR3 spans 11 amino acids. V lost 7 bases and J lost 4, with 5 bases in between. Each CDR3 protein gets one entry after TCRdb re-called the 5' RACE reads with MiXCR. Here the sample spans around 45,000 distinct CDR3 sequences, about an eighth being singletons. This clonotype was seen a handful of times. The V and J genes are TRBV5-1 and TRBJ2-2, with D perhaps matching TRBD2 (5 bases). This material consisted of PBMCs, taken at surgery. This TCR was sampled from a male donor with early-stage non-small cell lung cancer. The CDR3 DNA is TGCGCCAGCGCGGGCACCGGGGAGCTGTTTTTT. Its translation: CASAGTGELFF.